Listed below are T cell receptor beta chains from one sample, sequenced in a study of cytomegalovirus exposure and HLA in healthy donors. Method: immunoSEQ multiplex PCR; TCRdb's copy keeps in-frame clones and lacks some. The profile shows 90,000 to 150,000 clones, approximately 80% of them singletons. The material sequenced was PBMCs. The receptors stem from a woman in her forties in good health and CMV-seronegative. Each CDR3 is given with its conserved first and last residue. Fields, in order: V gene, J gene, clone size, D gene, CDR3 DNA, CDR3 protein. A D gene is named only where the DNA matches it firmly. Clone size is shown for a subset of rows, as once, few, many or a class of expanded clone.

TRBV28	TRBJ2-7	-	TRBD1	TGTGCCAGCAGTTTACCCGGGACAGGCTCCTACGAGCAGTACTTC	CASSLPGTGSYEQYF
TRBV5-1	TRBJ1-2	-	TRBD1	TGCGCCAGCAGCTTGGGACAGGGTAACTATGGCTACACCTTC	CASSLGQGNYGYTF
TRBV5-1	TRBJ1-1	-	-	TGCGCCAGCAGTCAGAGGGAATTCAACACTGAAGCTTTCTTT	CASSQREFNTEAFF
TRBV30	TRBJ1-1	-	TRBD1	TGTGCCTGGGCCCGGGACAGCCTTTTTAACACTGAAGCTTTCTTT	CAWARDSLFNTEAFF
TRBV6-6	TRBJ2-1	-	TRBD1	TGTGCCAGCCAGGACTCGCGGACAGGGGGGAATGAGCAGTTCTTC	CASQDSRTGGNEQFF
TRBV5-6	TRBJ2-7	-	TRBD1	TGTGCCAGCAGGGACAGGACTTCCTACGAGCAGTACTTC	CASRDRTSYEQYF
TRBV19	TRBJ2-7	-	TRBD2	TGTGCCAGTAGTATTCTAGCGGGGAGCTCCTACGAGCAGTACTTC	CASSILAGSSYEQYF
TRBV7-3	TRBJ1-1	-	-	TGTGCCAGCAGCTTATTATCCATGCAGGGGACTGAAGCTTTCTTT	CASSLLSMQGTEAFF
TRBV27	TRBJ1-2	-	-	TGTGCCAGCAGTTCAAACAGGGTAGGCTACACCTTC	CASSSNRVGYTF
TRBV2	TRBJ2-3	-	TRBD2	TGTGCCAGCAGCGGGACTAGCGGGGGAAGAGATACGCAGTATTTT	CASSGTSGGRDTQYF
TRBV4-2	TRBJ2-7	-	TRBD2	TGTGCCAGCAGCCGCAAGCCCGGGACTAGCGGGACCGAGAGCTACGAGCAGTACTTC	CASSRKPGTSGTESYEQYF
TRBV4-1	TRBJ1-1	few	TRBD1	TGCGCCAGCAGCCTCAGGGACAGATCTAACACTGAAGCTTTCTTT	CASSLRDRSNTEAFF
TRBV4-3	TRBJ2-1	-	TRBD2	TGCGCCAGCAGCCAAGTATCGGGACTAGCGGAAAATGAGCAGTTCTTC	CASSQVSGLAENEQFF
TRBV7-9	TRBJ2-2	-	TRBD2	TGTGCCAGCAGCTCTAGCGGAAGAGGGCACACCGGGGAGCTGTTTTTT	CASSSSGRGHTGELFF
TRBV18	TRBJ1-3	-	-	TGTGCCAGCTCACCGATCGAGTCTGGATCCGAACAGGGTAGCTCTGGAAACACCATATATTTT	CASSPIESGSEQGSSGNTIYF
TRBV29-1	TRBJ1-1	-	TRBD1	TGCAGCGTTGACCCAAGACAGGGGAGTAGGGCTGAAGCTTTCTTT	CSVDPRQGSRAEAFF
TRBV4-1	TRBJ2-7	-	TRBD2	TGCGCCAGCAGCCAAGATGTAAGCGGGAGCTGGGAGCAGTACTTC	CASSQDVSGSWEQYF
TRBV11-2	TRBJ2-7	-	TRBD1	TGTGCCAGCAGATCGCTCCCGGGACAGGGGTTTTGGGAGCAGTACTTC	CASRSLPGQGFWEQYF
TRBV2	TRBJ1-2	-	-	TGTGCCAGCAGTGAACCGGGTTCTGGCTACACCTTC	CASSEPGSGYTF
TRBV9	TRBJ1-1	-	-	TGTGCCAGCAGCGAGGGGTATTTTGTCACTGAAGCTTTCTTT	CASSEGYFVTEAFF
TRBV7-2	TRBJ1-2	-	TRBD1	TGTGCCAGCAGCTTAGGCCCGGGACAGACCTATGGCTACACCTTC	CASSLGPGQTYGYTF
TRBV7-3	TRBJ2-3	-	TRBD2	TGTGCCAGCAGCCCAGGGACTAGCGGGAGGACAGATACGCAGTATTTT	CASSPGTSGRTDTQYF
TRBV6-5	TRBJ1-4	-	TRBD1	TGTGCCAGCAGTCCGGGACAGAATAATGAAAAACTGTTTTTT	CASSPGQNNEKLFF
TRBV7-8	TRBJ2-7	-	TRBD1	TGTGCCAGCAGCTTAATATCTGGGGGGACAGGCGGTCGGCTCTACGAGCAGTACTTC	CASSLISGGTGGRLYEQYF
TRBV11-2	TRBJ2-7	-	TRBD2	TGTGCCGGCAGCGAGGTAGCGGGAGGACCCTACGAGCAGTACTTC	CAGSEVAGGPYEQYF
TRBV5-1	TRBJ1-2	-	TRBD1	TGCGCCAGCAGCTTGACAGGGGACGACTATGGCTACACCTTC	CASSLTGDDYGYTF
TRBV29-1	TRBJ2-7	-	TRBD1	TGCAGCGTGGCGGGACAGGGCTACGAGCAGTACTTC	CSVAGQGYEQYF
TRBV19	TRBJ1-5	-	-	TGTGCCAGTAAAGTCGTGGAGCAAAGCAATCAGCCCCAGCATTTT	CASKVVEQSNQPQHF
TRBV2	TRBJ2-2	-	-	TGTGCCAGCAGATCGGACGGGGCCGGGGAGCTGTTTTTT	CASRSDGAGELFF
TRBV9	TRBJ2-5	-	-	TGTGCCAGCAGCCCTGGGGAGAGACTCCGCCAAGAGACCCAGTACTTC	CASSPGERLRQETQYF
TRBV28	TRBJ1-1	-	TRBD1	TGTGCCAGCAGACGTGAGCTGGGACAGCTGATTTACACTGAAGCTTTCTTT	CASRRELGQLIYTEAFF
TRBV28	TRBJ2-7	-	TRBD2	TGTGCCAGCAGTTTTTTGGCGGGGGACGAGCAGTACTTC	CASSFLAGDEQYF
TRBV5-1	TRBJ1-5	-	TRBD1	TGCGCCAGCAGCTTGGGGGACAGCTTCAATCAGCCCCAGCATTTT	CASSLGDSFNQPQHF
TRBV7-9	TRBJ1-1	-	-	TGTGCCAGCAGCTTAATCTGGCAGGACTCTAAGGCTTTCTTT	CASSLIWQDSKAFF
TRBV5-5	TRBJ2-7	-	TRBD2	TGTGCCAGCAGCGCTGTAGCGGGACCCTCCTACGAGCAGTACTTC	CASSAVAGPSYEQYF
TRBV19	TRBJ1-2	-	TRBD1	TGTGCCAGTAGTATTAAAGGGGGCGGAACAGGGGTCTATGGCTACACCTTC	CASSIKGGGTGVYGYTF
TRBV7-9	TRBJ2-5	-	-	TGTGCCAGCAGCTTATTGACAGATAAGTACCAAGAGACCCAGTACTTC	CASSLLTDKYQETQYF
TRBV9	TRBJ2-1	-	-	TGTGCCAGCAGCGTAGATAACGGCAATGAGCAGTTCTTC	CASSVDNGNEQFF
TRBV2	TRBJ2-2	-	TRBD1	TGTGCCAGCAGTGAAGAAGTAGGACAGGGTGGAGCCGGGGAGCTGTTTTTT	CASSEEVGQGGAGELFF
TRBV5-1	TRBJ1-2	-	-	TGCTCGAGAGACACTAAACGTAGAGCGGTATATGGCTACACCTTC	CSRDTKRRAVYGYTF
TRBV30	TRBJ1-2	-	-	TGTGCCTGGCATGACAGATACTATGGCTACACCTTC	CAWHDRYYGYTF
TRBV13	TRBJ2-4	-	TRBD2	TGTGCCAGCAGCTTCGAGTCTAGCGGGAAAAACATTCAGTACTTC	CASSFESSGKNIQYF
TRBV5-3	TRBJ1-5	many	-	TGTGCCAACACGCCCGTTCGTACAGGGTGGTTTCAGCCCCAGCATTTT	CANTPVRTGWFQPQHF
TRBV5-1	TRBJ2-5	once	TRBD2	TGCGCCAGCACCCCCCCAGCGGGGTACCAAGAGACCCAGTACTTC	CASTPPAGYQETQYF
TRBV5-8	TRBJ1-5	few	-	TGTGCCAGCAGCTTGGCAGGGCAAGGCAATCAGCCCCAGCATTTT	CASSLAGQGNQPQHF
TRBV11-2	TRBJ2-7	-	TRBD1	TGTGCCAGCAGCTTAGATCGGGGACAGGGGCCCTTCCGATCCTCCTACGAGCAGTACTTC	CASSLDRGQGPFRSSYEQYF
TRBV5-6	TRBJ1-4	-	-	TGTGCCAGCAGCTTGTGGCCCGGACAGCTAAATGAAAAACTGTTTTTT	CASSLWPGQLNEKLFF
TRBV5-4	TRBJ2-5	-	-	TGTGCCAGCAGCTTGGAGGGGCACCAAGAGACCCAGTACTTC	CASSLEGHQETQYF
TRBV21-1	TRBJ2-3	-	-	TGTGCCAGCAGCAAACCGACCTATGGCCTTGGAGGGGGCACAGATACGCAGTATTTT	CASSKPTYGLGGGTDTQYF
TRBV2	TRBJ1-1	few	TRBD1	TGTGCCAGCAGGCACATAGACAGGGTGAACACTGAAGCTTTCTTT	CASRHIDRVNTEAFF
TRBV5-5	TRBJ2-7	-	-	TGTGCCAGCAGCTCTCAGACAGGTCCCTACGAGCAGTACTTC	CASSSQTGPYEQYF
TRBV27	TRBJ2-7	-	TRBD1	TGTGCCAGCAGTTTACGGGACAGTTTCTCCTACGAGCAGTACTTC	CASSLRDSFSYEQYF
TRBV28	TRBJ2-7	-	-	TGTGCCAGCAGTTTGATTACCCCGAGCTCCTACGAGCAGTACTTC	CASSLITPSSYEQYF